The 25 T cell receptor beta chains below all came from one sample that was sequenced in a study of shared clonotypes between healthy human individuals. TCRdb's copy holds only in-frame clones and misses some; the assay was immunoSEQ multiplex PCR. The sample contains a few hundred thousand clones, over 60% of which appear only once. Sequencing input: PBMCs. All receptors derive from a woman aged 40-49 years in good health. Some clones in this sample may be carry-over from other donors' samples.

CDR3 sequence reads: CASSGPGGAGYEQYF. The CDR3 nucleotides read TGTGCCAGCAGCGGCCCGGGGGGGGCGGGCTACGAGCAGTACTTC. This chain joins TRBV5-6 and TRBJ2-7; 8 bases align to TRBD2. The CDR3 extends over 15 amino acids. In germline, CDR1 is SGHDT, CDR2 YYEEEE. Trimming cost V 4 bases and J 3 bases; bases outside gene matches: 9.

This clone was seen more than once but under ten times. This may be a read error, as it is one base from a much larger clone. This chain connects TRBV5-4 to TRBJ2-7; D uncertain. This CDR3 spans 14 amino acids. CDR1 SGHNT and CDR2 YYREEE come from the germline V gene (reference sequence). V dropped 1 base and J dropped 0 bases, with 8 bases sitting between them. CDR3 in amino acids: CASSLLGNSYEQYF. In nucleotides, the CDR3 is TGTGCCAGCAGCTTGTTAGGGAACTCCTACGAGCAGTACTTC.

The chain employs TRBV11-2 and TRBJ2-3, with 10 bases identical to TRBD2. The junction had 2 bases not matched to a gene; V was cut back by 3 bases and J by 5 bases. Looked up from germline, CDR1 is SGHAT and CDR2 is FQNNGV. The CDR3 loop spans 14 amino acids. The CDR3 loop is CASSLGLAIDTQYF. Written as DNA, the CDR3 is TGTGCCAGCAGCTTGGGACTAGCGATAGATACGCAGTATTTT.

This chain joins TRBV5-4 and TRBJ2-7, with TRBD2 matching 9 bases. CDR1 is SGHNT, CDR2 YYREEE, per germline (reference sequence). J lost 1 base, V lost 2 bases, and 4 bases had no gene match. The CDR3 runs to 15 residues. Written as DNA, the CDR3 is TGTGCCAGCAGCTTCGGGACTAGCCGTTCCTACGAGCAGTACTTC. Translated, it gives CASSFGTSRSYEQYF.

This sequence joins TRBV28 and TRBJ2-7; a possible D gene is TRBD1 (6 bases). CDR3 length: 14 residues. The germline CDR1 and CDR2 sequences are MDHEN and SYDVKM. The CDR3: CGGLSGAGSYEQYF. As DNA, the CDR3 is TGTGGGGGCTTGTCAGGGGCGGGCTCCTACGAGCAGTACTTC. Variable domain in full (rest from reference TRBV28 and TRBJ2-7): DVKVTQSSRYLVKRTGEKVFLECVQDMDHENMFWYRQDPGLGLRLIYFSYDVKMKEKGDIPEGYSVSREKKERFSLILESASTNQTSMYLCGGLSGAGSYEQYFGPGTRLTVT.

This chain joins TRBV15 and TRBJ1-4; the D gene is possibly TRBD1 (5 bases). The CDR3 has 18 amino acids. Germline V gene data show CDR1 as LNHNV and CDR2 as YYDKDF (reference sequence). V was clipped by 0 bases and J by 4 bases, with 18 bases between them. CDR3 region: CATSRDGGSGRVNEKLFF. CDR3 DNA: TGTGCCACCAGCAGAGACGGGGGTTCGGGGCGCGTTAATGAAAAACTGTTTTTT.

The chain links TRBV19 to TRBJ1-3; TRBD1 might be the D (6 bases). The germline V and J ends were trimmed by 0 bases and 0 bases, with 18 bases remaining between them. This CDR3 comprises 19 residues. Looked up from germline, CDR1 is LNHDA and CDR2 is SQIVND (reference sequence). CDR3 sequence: CASSIDGDTTGYSGNTIYF. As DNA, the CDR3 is TGTGCCAGTAGTATAGATGGGGACACCACCGGTTACTCTGGAAACACCATATATTTT.

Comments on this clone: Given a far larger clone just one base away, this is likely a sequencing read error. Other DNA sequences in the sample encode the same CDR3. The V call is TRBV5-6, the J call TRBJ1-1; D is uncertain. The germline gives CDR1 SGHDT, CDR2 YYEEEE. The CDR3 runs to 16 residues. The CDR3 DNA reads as TGCGCCAGTCGCAGTGCGTTAGAGCGGGTGAACACTGAAGCTTTCTTT. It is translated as CASRSALERVNTEAFF.

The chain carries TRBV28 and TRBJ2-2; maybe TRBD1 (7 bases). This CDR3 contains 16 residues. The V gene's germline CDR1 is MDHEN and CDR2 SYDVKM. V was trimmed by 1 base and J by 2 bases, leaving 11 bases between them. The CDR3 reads CASSLLRDSNTGELFF. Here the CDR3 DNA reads TGTGCCAGCAGTTTATTGCGGGACAGCAACACCGGGGAGCTGTTTTTT.

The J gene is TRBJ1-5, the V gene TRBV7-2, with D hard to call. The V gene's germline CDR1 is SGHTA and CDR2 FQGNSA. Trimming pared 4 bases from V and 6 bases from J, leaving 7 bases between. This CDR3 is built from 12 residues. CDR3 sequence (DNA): TGTGCCAGCAGCTCGAGTGGTCAGCCCCAGCATTTT. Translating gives CASSSSGQPQHF.

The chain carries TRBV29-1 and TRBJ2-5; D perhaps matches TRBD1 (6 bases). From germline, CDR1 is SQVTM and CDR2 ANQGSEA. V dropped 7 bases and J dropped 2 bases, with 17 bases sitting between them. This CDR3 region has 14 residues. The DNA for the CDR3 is TGCAGCGCTCCAGCCAGGGGTGCTCAAGAGACCCAGTACTTC. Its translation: CSAPARGAQETQYF.

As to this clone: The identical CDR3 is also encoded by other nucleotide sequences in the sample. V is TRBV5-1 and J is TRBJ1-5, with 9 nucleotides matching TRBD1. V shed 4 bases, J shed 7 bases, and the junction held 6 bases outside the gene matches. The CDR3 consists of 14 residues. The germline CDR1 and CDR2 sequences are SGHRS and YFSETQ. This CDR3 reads CASSADRGGQPQHF. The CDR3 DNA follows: TGCGCCAGCAGCGCGGACAGGGGAGGCCAGCCCCAGCATTTT.

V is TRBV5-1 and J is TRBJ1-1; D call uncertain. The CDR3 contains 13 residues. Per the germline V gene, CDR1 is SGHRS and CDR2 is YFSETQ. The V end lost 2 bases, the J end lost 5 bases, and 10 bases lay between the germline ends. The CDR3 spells CASSFGRITEAFF. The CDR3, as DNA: TGCGCCAGCAGCTTCGGCAGGATAACTGAAGCTTTCTTT.

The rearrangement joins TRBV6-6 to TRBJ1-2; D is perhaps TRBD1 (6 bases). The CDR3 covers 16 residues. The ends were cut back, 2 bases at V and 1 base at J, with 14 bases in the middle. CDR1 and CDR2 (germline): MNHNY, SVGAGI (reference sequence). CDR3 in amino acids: CASSYGGRALNYGYTF. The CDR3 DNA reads TGTGCCAGCAGTTACGGGGGCAGGGCCCTTAACTATGGCTACACCTTC.

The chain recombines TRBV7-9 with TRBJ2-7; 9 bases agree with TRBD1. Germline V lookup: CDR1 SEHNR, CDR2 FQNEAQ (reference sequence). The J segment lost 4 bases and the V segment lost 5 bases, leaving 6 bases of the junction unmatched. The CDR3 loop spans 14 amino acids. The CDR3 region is CASSNRGQGYEQYF. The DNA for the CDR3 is TGTGCCAGCAGCAATAGGGGACAGGGTTACGAGCAGTACTTC. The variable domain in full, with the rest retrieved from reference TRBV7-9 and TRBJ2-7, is DTGVSQNPRHKITKRGQNVTFRCDPISEHNRLYWYRQTLGQGPEFLTYFQNEAQLEKSRLLSDRFSAERPKGSFSTLEIQRTEQGDSAMYLCASSNRGQGYEQYFGPGTRLTVT.

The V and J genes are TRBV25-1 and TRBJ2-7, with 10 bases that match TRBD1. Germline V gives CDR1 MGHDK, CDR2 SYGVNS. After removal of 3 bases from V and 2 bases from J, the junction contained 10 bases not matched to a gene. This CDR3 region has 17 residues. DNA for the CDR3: TGTGCCAGCAGTGAGGTTGGTTTGGGACAGGGGACCTACGAGCAGTACTTC. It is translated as CASSEVGLGQGTYEQYF.

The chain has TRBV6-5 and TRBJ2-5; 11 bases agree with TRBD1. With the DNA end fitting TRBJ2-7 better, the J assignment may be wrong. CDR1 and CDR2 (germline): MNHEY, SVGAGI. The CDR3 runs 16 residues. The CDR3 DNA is TGTGCCAGCAGTTACCTCCCGGGACAGGGGGTCAACGAGCAGTACTTC. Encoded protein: CASSYLPGQGVNEQYF.

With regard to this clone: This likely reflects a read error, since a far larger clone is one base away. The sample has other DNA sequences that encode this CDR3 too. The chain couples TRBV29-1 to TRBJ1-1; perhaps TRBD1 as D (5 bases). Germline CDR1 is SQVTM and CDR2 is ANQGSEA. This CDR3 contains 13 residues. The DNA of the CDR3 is TGCAGCGTTAGCAGGGACTTGAACACTGAGGCTTTCTTT. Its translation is CSVSRDLNTEAFF.

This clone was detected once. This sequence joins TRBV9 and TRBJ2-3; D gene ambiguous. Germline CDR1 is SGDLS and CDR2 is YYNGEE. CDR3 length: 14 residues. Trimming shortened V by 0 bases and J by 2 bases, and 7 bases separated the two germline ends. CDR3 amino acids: CASSVAIYTDTQYF. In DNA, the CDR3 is TGTGCCAGCAGCGTAGCCATTTACACAGATACGCAGTATTTT.

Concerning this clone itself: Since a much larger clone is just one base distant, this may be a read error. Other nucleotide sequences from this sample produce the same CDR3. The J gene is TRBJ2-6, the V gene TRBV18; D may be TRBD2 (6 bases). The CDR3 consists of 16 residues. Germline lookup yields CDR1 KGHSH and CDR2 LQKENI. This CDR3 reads CASSPTEGSGANVLTF. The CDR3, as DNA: TGTGCCAGCTCACCAACGGAGGGGTCTGGGGCCAACGTCCTGACCTTC.

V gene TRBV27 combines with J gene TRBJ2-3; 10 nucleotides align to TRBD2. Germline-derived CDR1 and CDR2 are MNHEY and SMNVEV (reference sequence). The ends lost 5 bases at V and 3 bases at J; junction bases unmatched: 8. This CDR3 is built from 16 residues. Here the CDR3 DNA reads TGTGCCAGCAGTCCCCTACTAGCGGGGTTTACAGATACGCAGTATTTT. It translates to CASSPLLAGFTDTQYF.

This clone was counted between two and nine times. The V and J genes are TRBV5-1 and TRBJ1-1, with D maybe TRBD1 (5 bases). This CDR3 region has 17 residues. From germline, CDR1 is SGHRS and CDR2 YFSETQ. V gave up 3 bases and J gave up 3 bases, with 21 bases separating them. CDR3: CASSSTSGFFLDTEAFF. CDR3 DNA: TGCGCCAGCAGCTCAACCTCAGGGTTTTTTCTGGACACTGAAGCTTTCTTT.

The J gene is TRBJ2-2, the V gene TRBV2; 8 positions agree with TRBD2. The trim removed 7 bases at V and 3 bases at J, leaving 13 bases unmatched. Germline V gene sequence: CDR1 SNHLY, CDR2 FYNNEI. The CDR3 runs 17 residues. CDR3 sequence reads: CASMRAPAGVYTGELFF. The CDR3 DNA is TGTGCCAGCATGAGGGCTCCAGCGGGAGTGTACACCGGGGAGCTGTTTTTT.

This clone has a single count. The CDR3, as DNA: TGTGCCTCCGGGACAGGGGGGTCCTACAATGAGCAGTTCTTC. Translation gives CASGTGGSYNEQFF. The V call is TRBV9, the J call TRBJ2-1; TRBD1 agrees at 11 bases. V was pared by 10 bases and J by 1 base, with 4 bases of the junction left unmatched. The CDR3 extends over 14 amino acids. Per germline, CDR1 SGDLS and CDR2 YYNGEE. Variable domain in full (rest from reference TRBV9 and TRBJ2-1): DSGVTQTPKHLITATGQRVTLRCSPRSGDLSVYWYQQSLDQGLQFLIQYYNGEERAKGNILERFSAQQFPDLHSELNLSSLELGDSALYFCASGTGGSYNEQFFGPGTRLTVL.

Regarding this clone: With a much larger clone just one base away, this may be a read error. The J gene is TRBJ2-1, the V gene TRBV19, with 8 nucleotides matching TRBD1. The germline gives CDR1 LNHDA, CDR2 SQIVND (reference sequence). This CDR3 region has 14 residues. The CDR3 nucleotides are TGTGCCAGTAGTAACCAGGGGGCTTCGAATGAGCGGTTCTTC. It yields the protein CASSNQGASNERFF.